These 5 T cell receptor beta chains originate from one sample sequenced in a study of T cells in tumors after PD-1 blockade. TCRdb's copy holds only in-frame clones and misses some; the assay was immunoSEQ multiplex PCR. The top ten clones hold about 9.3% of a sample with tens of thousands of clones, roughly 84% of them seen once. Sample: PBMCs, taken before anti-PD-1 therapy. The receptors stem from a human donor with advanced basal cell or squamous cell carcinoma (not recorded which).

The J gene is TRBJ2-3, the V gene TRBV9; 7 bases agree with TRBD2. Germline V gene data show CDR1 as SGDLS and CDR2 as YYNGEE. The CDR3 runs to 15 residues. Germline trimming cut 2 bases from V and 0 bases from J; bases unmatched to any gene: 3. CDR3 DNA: TGTGCCAGCAGCGTTAGCGGGCCCAGCACAGATACGCAGTATTTT. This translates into CASSVSGPSTDTQYF.

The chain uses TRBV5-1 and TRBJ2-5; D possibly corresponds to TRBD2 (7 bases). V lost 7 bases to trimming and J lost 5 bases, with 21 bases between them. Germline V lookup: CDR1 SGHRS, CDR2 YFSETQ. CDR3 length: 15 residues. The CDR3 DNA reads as TGCGCCAGCGGATCCCAGGGAGGGGGTTTGGAGACCCAGTACTTC. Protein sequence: CASGSQGGGLETQYF. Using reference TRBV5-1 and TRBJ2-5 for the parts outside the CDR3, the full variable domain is KAGVTQTPRYLIKTRGQQVTLSCSPISGHRSVSWYQQTPGQGLQFLFEYFSETQRNKGNFPGRFSGRQFSNSRSEMNVSTLELGDSALYLCASGSQGGGLETQYFGPGTRLLVL.

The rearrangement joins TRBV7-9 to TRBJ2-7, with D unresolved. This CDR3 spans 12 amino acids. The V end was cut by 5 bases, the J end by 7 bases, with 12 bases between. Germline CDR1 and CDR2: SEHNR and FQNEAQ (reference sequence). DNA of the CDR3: TGTGCCAGCAGCCCCAGTGAGGATGAGCAGTACTTC. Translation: CASSPSEDEQYF.

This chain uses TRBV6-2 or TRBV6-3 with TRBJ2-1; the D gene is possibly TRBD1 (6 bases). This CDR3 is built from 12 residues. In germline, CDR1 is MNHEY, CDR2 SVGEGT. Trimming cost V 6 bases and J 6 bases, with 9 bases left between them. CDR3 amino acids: CASSQQGNEQFF. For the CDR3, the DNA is TGTGCCAGCAGCCAACAGGGCAATGAGCAGTTCTTC.

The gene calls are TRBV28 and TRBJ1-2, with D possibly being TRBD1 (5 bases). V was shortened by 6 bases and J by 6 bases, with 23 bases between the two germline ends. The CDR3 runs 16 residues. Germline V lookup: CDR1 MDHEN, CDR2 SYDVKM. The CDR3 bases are TGTGCCAGCAGGCTCGACAGTAATCTAGGGAAAAATGGCTACACCTTC. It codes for CASRLDSNLGKNGYTF.